This TCR beta chain was documented in a study of cytomegalovirus exposure and HLA in healthy donors. The study's findings and limits: In an earlier analysis, most TCR beta V segments were productive about 87% or about 30% of the time. Within the data, a cluster of highly shared sequence variants was likely a sequencing artifact.

Germline V gene lookup returns CDR1 SGHRS and CDR2 YFSETQ. V was pared by 4 bases and J by 5 bases, with 4 bases of the junction left unmatched. The CDR3 is 14 residues long. This clone was counted between two and nine times. Its antigen is unknown. The PCR made use of 60 Vbeta and 13 Jbeta primers. TCRdb's copy holds only in-frame clones and misses some; the assay was immunoSEQ multiplex PCR. The sample records about 110,000 clones, roughly 82% being singletons. Sequencing was carried out using PBMCs. This receptor was taken from a man in his thirties or forties in good health and CMV-seropositive. The rearrangement joins TRBV5-1 to TRBJ1-3; 9 bases align to TRBD1. CDR3 bases: TGCGCCAGCAGCCCGGGACAGGGACGAAACACCATATATTTT. The encoded protein is CASSPGQGRNTIYF.